This TCR beta chain was sequenced in a study of blood T cell repertoires in COVID-19. Study at large: From T cells, B-cell-depleted T cells, or PBMCs came the material, which was cDNA or gDNA.

Germline values: CDR1 SGHNT, CDR2 YYREEE (reference sequence). V was trimmed by 0 bases and J by 10 bases, leaving 14 bases between them. The CDR3 has 15 residues. Per the authors' pipeline: Reference gene primer amplification in the assay estimated nucleated cell counts. The data were produced by immunoSEQ multiplex PCR, yet TCRdb's version contains in-frame clones alone and is incomplete. That table gives V, J and clone size, and the DNA gave D and trimming. The repertoire includes about 200,000 clones, approximately 87% of them detected once, and about 2% sits in the top ten. This sequence originates from a woman aged 45-60 years with acute or convalescent COVID-19. Sequencing used peripheral blood. The V and J genes are TRBV5-4 and TRBJ1-6; D is perhaps TRBD1 (6 bases). The CDR3: CASSLVGTSSSPLHF. The CDR3 bases are TGTGCCAGCAGCTTGGTCGGGACAAGTTCGTCACCCCTCCACTTT.